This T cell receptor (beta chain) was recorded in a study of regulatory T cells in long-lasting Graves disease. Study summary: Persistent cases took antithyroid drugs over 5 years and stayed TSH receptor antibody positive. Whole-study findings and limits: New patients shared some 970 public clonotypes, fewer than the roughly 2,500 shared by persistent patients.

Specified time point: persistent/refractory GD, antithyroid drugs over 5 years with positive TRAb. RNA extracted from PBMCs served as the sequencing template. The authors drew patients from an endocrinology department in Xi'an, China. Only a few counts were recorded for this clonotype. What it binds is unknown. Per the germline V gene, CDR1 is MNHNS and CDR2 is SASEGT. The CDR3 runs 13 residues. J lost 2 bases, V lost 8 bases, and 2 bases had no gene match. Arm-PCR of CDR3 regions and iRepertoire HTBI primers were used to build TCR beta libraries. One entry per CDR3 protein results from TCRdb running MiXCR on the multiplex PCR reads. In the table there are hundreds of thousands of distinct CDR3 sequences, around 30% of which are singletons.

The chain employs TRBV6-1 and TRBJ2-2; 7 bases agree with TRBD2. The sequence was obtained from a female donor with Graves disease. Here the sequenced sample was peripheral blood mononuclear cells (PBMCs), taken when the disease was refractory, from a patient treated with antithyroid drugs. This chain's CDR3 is CASGGRNTGELFF. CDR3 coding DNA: TGTGCCAGCGGCGGGAGAAACACCGGGGAGCTGTTTTTT.